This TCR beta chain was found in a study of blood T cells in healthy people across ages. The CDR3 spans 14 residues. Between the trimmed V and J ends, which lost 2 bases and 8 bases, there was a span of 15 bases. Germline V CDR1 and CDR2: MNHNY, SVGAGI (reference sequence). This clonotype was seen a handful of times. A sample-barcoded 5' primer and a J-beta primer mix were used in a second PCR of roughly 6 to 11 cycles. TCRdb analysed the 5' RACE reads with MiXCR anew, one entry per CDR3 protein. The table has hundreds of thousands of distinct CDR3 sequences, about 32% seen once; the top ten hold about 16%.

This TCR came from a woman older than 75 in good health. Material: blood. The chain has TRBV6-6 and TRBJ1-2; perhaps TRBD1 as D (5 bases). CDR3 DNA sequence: TGTGCCAGCAGTTACCAACCCATCAGGGAGGGCTACACCTTC. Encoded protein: CASSYQPIREGYTF.